Here is one TCR beta chain with its context. This specimen belongs to a study of blood T cell repertoires in COVID-19. In the study overall: Collection of acute and convalescent COVID-19 samples took place in the United States, Italy and Spain. T cells, B-cell-depleted T cells, or PBMCs provided the cDNA or gDNA that served as material.

CDR1 is SGHAT, CDR2 FQNNGV, per germline. The CDR3 spans 14 residues. V lost 4 bases, J lost 8 bases, and 14 bases lay in between. Original methodology: From reference gene primer amplification, estimates of nucleated cell counts were derived. Sequenced by immunoSEQ multiplex PCR; TCRdb stores in-frame clones only, minus some. V, J and clone size are taken as reported in that table, and D and trimming were inferred from the DNA itself. Counted here are 110,000 to 150,000 clones, 78% occurring once; the ten biggest clones make up 6%. This rearrangement joins TRBV11-2 to TRBJ1-4, with a weak D call TRBD1 (6 bases). The sample consisted of PBMCs or T cells enriched from blood (not recorded which). This receptor was identified in a woman between 45 and 60 years old who had recovered from COVID-19. CDR3 sequence (DNA): TGTGCCAGCAGCTCCGAACGTCAGGGGGAAAAACTGTTTTTT. Translating gives CASSSERQGEKLFF.